The 32 T cell receptor beta chains given below trace back to one sample, sequenced in a study of blood T cells in healthy people across ages. PCR was performed a second time for about 7 to 12 cycles using a sample-barcoded 5' primer and a J-beta primer mix. TCRdb re-derived calls from the 5' RACE reads in MiXCR, one entry per CDR3 protein. The repertoire includes about 690,000 distinct CDR3 sequences, roughly 41% of them detected once, and 25% to 35% sits in the top ten. The sample consisted of blood. All receptors derive from an elderly man in good health.

The sample holds one count of this clonotype. Here the CDR3 reads CASSKKFRDRGRGESLEQFF. In nucleotides, the CDR3 is TGTGCCAGCAGCAAAAAATTCCGGGACAGGGGGCGCGGGGAGTCCCTTGAGCAGTTCTTC. This sequence joins TRBV27 and TRBJ2-1; TRBD1 agrees at 12 bases. V was pared by 6 bases and J by 9 bases, with 24 bases of the junction left unmatched. Germline CDR1 reads MNHEY; CDR2 reads SMNVEV (reference sequence). The CDR3 is 20 amino acids.

The V call is TRBV12-3 or TRBV12-4, the J call TRBJ2-3; 12 nucleotides match TRBD2. This CDR3 spans 16 amino acids. V was clipped by 5 bases and J by 4 bases; unmatched bases: 7. The CDR3 spells CASSQRTSGIADTQYF. In nucleotides, the CDR3 is TGTGCCAGCAGTCAGAGGACTAGCGGGATAGCAGATACGCAGTATTTT.

Note on this clonotype: This may arise from a read error, as a much more abundant clone is one base away. This chain links TRBV7-9 with TRBJ1-5, with 9 bases identical to TRBD1. The CDR3 spans 17 residues. In germline, CDR1 is SEHNR, CDR2 FQNEAQ (reference sequence). V was clipped by 0 bases and J by 3 bases; unmatched bases: 6. The CDR3 sequence: CASSLARTGDNNQPQHF. The CDR3 region has the DNA TGTGCCAGCAGCTTAGCCCGGACAGGGGATAACAATCAGCCCCAGCATTTT.

This sequence joins TRBV6-2 or TRBV6-3 and TRBJ1-5; 12 bases are a match to TRBD1. There are 15 residues in the CDR3. CDR1 and CDR2 (germline): MNHEY, SVGEGT. The V segment lost 6 bases and the J segment 6 bases; nucleotides outside the gene matches: 6. The CDR3 reads CASSRDRGRGQPQHF. DNA for the CDR3: TGTGCCAGCAGCCGGGACAGGGGGCGCGGTCAGCCCCAGCATTTT.

Note on this clonotype: The germline gene is not matched at one end of the junction; a read error may be the cause. This chain joins TRBV3-1 and TRBJ1-4, with D hard to call. Looked up from germline, CDR1 is LGHDT and CDR2 is YNNKEL (reference sequence). There are 15 residues in the CDR3. The CDR3 DNA reads TGTGCCAGCAGCCAAGTTGGGTATAGGGATGAGAAACTGTTTTTT. Residues: CASSQVGYRDEKLFF.

V gene TRBV6-6 combines with J gene TRBJ2-5, with 7 bases aligning to TRBD1. J gave up 2 bases and V 5 bases, and 8 bases lay outside the gene matches. CDR1 is MNHNY and CDR2 is SVGAGI in the germline V gene (reference sequence). The CDR3 has 15 residues. The DNA of the CDR3 is TGTGCCAGCAGTGGGCCTTTGACAGGGCAAGAGACCCAGTACTTC. Translation: CASSGPLTGQETQYF.

The chain is built from TRBV27 and TRBJ2-7, with TRBD1 identical over 10 bases. Germline loops: CDR1 MNHEY, CDR2 SMNVEV (reference sequence). V trimming: 8 bases; J trimming: 3 bases; junction bases outside the gene matches: 10. The CDR3 has 15 residues. CDR3 sequence (DNA): TGTGCCAGCTACTCCGCCGGGACAGGGGACTACGAGCAGTACTTC. Translating it yields CASYSAGTGDYEQYF.

There are many counts of this clonotype. Just one base apart from a much larger clone, this may be a read error. The chain recombines TRBV5-1 with TRBJ2-1; D remains ambiguous. Germline CDR1 SGHRS, CDR2 YFSETQ. Trimming removed 0 bases at V and 5 bases at J, with 12 bases between. This CDR3 contains 15 residues. The CDR3 reads CASSLVGGLDNEQFF. DNA for the CDR3: TGCGCCAGCAGCTTGGTGGGTGGGTTGGACAATGAGCAGTTCTTC.

This clonotype was seen a handful of times. The chain combines TRBV27 with TRBJ2-1; D gene ambiguous. V was cut by 1 base and J by 5 bases, with 6 bases left in between. Germline values: CDR1 MNHEY, CDR2 SMNVEV (reference sequence). This CDR3 has 13 amino acids. This chain's CDR3 is CASSLYSNNEQFF. The CDR3 DNA reads as TGTGCCAGCAGTTTATACTCTAACAATGAGCAGTTCTTC.

The chain links TRBV12-3 or TRBV12-4 to TRBJ2-1, with D perhaps being TRBD1 or TRBD2 (7 bases each). The CDR3 totals 18 residues. V dropped 2 bases and J dropped 7 bases, with 24 bases sitting between them. DNA of the CDR3: TGTGCCAGCAGTTTATATTTCGTAGGGCAGGGGGGGAATAATGAGCAGTTCTTC. Its translation is CASSLYFVGQGGNNEQFF.

The CDR3, as DNA: TGTGCCAGCAGCTCGCTAGCGGGGGGCCCGGTCAGTGAGCAGTTCTTC. Residues: CASSSLAGGPVSEQFF. The chain is built from TRBV7-6 and TRBJ2-1, with 11 positions matching TRBD2. V dropped 4 bases and J dropped 9; count of bases not matched to a gene: 11. CDR3 length equals 16 residues. Germline CDR1 reads SGHVS; CDR2 reads FNYEAQ.

The rearrangement links TRBV6-5 to TRBJ2-7; either TRBD1 or TRBD2 may fit D (5 bases each). Trimming shortened V by 5 bases and J by 7 bases, and 15 bases separated the two germline ends. The CDR3 length is 13 residues. Germline V gene sequence: CDR1 MNHEY, CDR2 SVGAGI. The CDR3 sequence is CASSPADGGEQYF. CDR3 sequence (DNA): TGTGCCAGCAGTCCGGCGGATGGGGGTGAGCAGTACTTC.

Details on this clonotype: At one end the junction does not follow the germline gene, possibly because of a read error. The rearrangement links TRBV2 to TRBJ2-4; D perhaps matches TRBD1 (6 bases). The closer fit of TRBJ2-7 to the DNA end suggests the J call may be wrong. This CDR3 is 13 amino acids long. Germline V gene data show CDR1 as SNHLY and CDR2 as FYNNEI. The CDR3 sequence is CASSEVQGGEQYF. For the CDR3, the DNA is TGTGCCAGCAGCGAAGTACAGGGTGGCGAGCAGTACTTC.

A few counts support this clonotype. V and J are TRBV20-1 and TRBJ2-7; maybe TRBD1 (6 bases). Trimming left V 6 bases short and J 0 bases short, with 15 bases between. CDR3 size: 14 residues. Germline V gene sequence: CDR1 DFQATT, CDR2 SNEGSKA (reference sequence). CDR3 region: CSARRQERSYEQYF. CDR3 nucleotides: TGCAGTGCGAGAAGACAGGAACGCTCCTACGAGCAGTACTTC.

With regard to this clonotype: At one end the junction does not follow the germline gene, possibly because of a read error. The rearrangement uses TRBV12-3 or TRBV12-4 and TRBJ1-2; 10 bases are a match to TRBD1. CDR3 length equals 13 residues. The CDR3 protein is CTSSSTGGVGHTF. CDR3 in DNA: TGTACCAGCAGTTCGACAGGGGGCGTTGGCCACACCTTC.

This clonotype was counted many times. The V call is TRBV13, the J call TRBJ1-2; 7 nucleotides match TRBD1. The trim removed 2 bases at V and 8 bases at J, leaving 5 bases unmatched. Per germline, CDR1 PRHDT and CDR2 FYEKMQ (reference sequence). The CDR3 runs 13 residues. The CDR3 coding sequence is TGTGCCAGCAGCTTAAAGGGGGCTGGGGGCTACACCTTC. As protein: CASSLKGAGGYTF.

The chain joins TRBV27 to TRBJ2-7; maybe TRBD2 (6 bases). The V end lost 7 bases, the J end lost 3 bases, and 19 bases lay between the germline ends. Germline CDR1 MNHEY, CDR2 SMNVEV (reference sequence). This CDR3 has 15 amino acids. CDR3 DNA sequence: TGTGCCAGCAACCCGGGGGAGGCCGAAGTCTACGAGCAGTACTTC. Residues: CASNPGEAEVYEQYF.

The chain carries TRBV12-5 and TRBJ2-5, with 8 bases fitting TRBD1. Near its end, the DNA agrees better with TRBJ2-7, so the J call may be wrong. The V gene's germline CDR1 is LGHNT and CDR2 FRNRAP. This CDR3 has 16 amino acids. CDR3 in amino acids: CASELGQGAHKNEQYF. CDR3 sequence (DNA): TGTGCTAGTGAGCTCGGACAGGGAGCCCATAAAAACGAGCAGTACTTC.

J is TRBJ2-3 and V is TRBV6-2 or TRBV6-3; D call uncertain. The CDR3 is 12 residues long. V shed 7 bases and J shed 2 bases, with 7 bases lying between them. Looked up from germline, CDR1 is MNHEY and CDR2 is SVGEGT. In nucleotides, the CDR3 is TGTGCCAGCAATAAGAACACAGATACGCAGTATTTT. It is translated as CASNKNTDTQYF.

The CDR3 is CSAREPGAHNEQFF. The CDR3 nucleotides are TGCAGTGCTAGAGAGCCGGGCGCCCACAATGAGCAGTTCTTC. The genes are TRBV20-1 and TRBJ2-1; D not resolved. There are 14 residues in the CDR3. CDR1 and CDR2 (germline): DFQATT, SNEGSKA (reference sequence). Trimming stripped 0 bases from V and 5 bases from J, with 11 bases between.

The chain joins TRBV12-3 or TRBV12-4 to TRBJ2-7; 9 bases line up with TRBD2. The end of the DNA is better explained by TRBJ2-5, so the J call may be wrong. The CDR3 extends over 15 amino acids. CDR3 sequence reads: CASTRLSSGTGTQYF. CDR3 DNA: TGTGCCAGCACCAGATTGTCTAGCGGGACGGGGACCCAGTACTTC.

This clonotype was seen more than once but under ten times. The chain joins TRBV7-2 to TRBJ2-4; 7 nucleotides line up with TRBD1. The J call may be mistaken, given a closer DNA end match to TRBJ2-7. The CDR3 has 14 amino acids. Germline V gene sequence: CDR1 SGHTA, CDR2 FQGNSA. DNA for the CDR3: TGTGCCAGCACCCTAGGGGGCGGGCTAGCCGAGCAGTACTTC. Encoded protein: CASTLGGGLAEQYF.

This clonotype was observed a few times. The rearrangement links TRBV6-1 to TRBJ2-3, with D possibly matching TRBD2 (6 bases). The V gene's germline CDR1 is MNHNS and CDR2 SASEGT. Trimming took off 5 bases at V and 2 bases at J, with 14 bases between the two ends. The CDR3 runs 15 residues. This CDR3 is CASSRQGLNTDTQYF. The CDR3 DNA reads as TGTGCCAGCAGTAGACAAGGACTAAACACAGATACGCAGTATTTT.

This clonotype was counted only a few times. The chain links TRBV3-1 to TRBJ2-1; no definite D call. CDR1 is LGHDT, CDR2 YNNKEL, per germline (reference sequence). V was pared by 6 bases and J by 8 bases, with 14 bases between. This CDR3 has 13 amino acids. Written as DNA, the CDR3 is TGTGCCAGCAGGGAGTCATTGTCCGATGAGCAGTTCTTC. Protein sequence: CASRESLSDEQFF.

As regards this clonotype: The junction departs from germline at one end; a sequencing error may be responsible. This chain joins TRBV11-3 and TRBJ2-3, with D perhaps TRBD1 (7 bases). In germline, CDR1 is SGHNT, CDR2 YENEEA. The CDR3 loop spans 14 amino acids. CDR3 DNA sequence: TGTGCCAGCAGCGCGGGACAGAGCACAGCTACGCAGTATTTT. Protein: CASSAGQSTATQYF.

This chain joins TRBV6-1 and TRBJ2-4; D unresolved. The J call may not be correct, given that the DNA end is closer to TRBJ2-7. In germline, CDR1 is MNHNS, CDR2 SASEGT. CDR3 size: 16 residues. CDR3 bases: TGTGCCAGCAGTGAAGCGGGCACCTTGGCATCCTACGAGCAGTACTTC. The encoded protein is CASSEAGTLASYEQYF.

The genes are TRBV5-1 and TRBJ2-4, with 7 bases lining up with TRBD2. Trimming removed 0 bases from V and 13 bases from J; junction bases left unmatched: 7. The CDR3 consists of 13 residues. Germline V gene sequence: CDR1 SGHRS, CDR2 YFSETQ. CDR3 DNA sequence: TGCGCCAGCAGCTTGGAAGGGAGGGCTGAGCAGTACTTC. It encodes CASSLEGRAEQYF.

This clonotype was seen only a few times. The V call is TRBV20-1, the J call TRBJ1-4; 7 bases map to TRBD1. Germline V lookup: CDR1 DFQATT, CDR2 SNEGSKA (reference sequence). The CDR3 length is 12 residues. The CDR3 coding sequence is TGCAGCCCACAGGGGACGGTTGAAAAACTGTTTTTT. It is translated as CSPQGTVEKLFF.

The chain couples TRBV6-5 to TRBJ1-5; TRBD1 matches 8 bases. V trimming: 5 bases; J trimming: 4 bases; junction bases outside the gene matches: 10. CDR3 length: 16 residues. The germline CDR1 and CDR2 sequences are MNHEY and SVGAGI. The CDR3 protein is CASSRTGKGGNQPQHF. CDR3 sequence (DNA): TGTGCCAGCAGTCGGACAGGGAAGGGGGGAAATCAGCCCCAGCATTTT.

This clonotype has just a few counts. J is TRBJ2-5 and V is TRBV4-2, with D possibly matching TRBD1 (5 bases). The CDR3 has 16 residues. Trimming took 1 base from V and 5 from J, leaving 17 bases between them. Germline V gene data show CDR1 as LGHNA and CDR2 as YNFKEQ. CDR3 loop: CASSQGEQVVTETQYF. CDR3 DNA sequence: TGTGCCAGCAGCCAAGGGGAACAGGTAGTAACGGAGACCCAGTACTTC.

The chain joins TRBV7-2 to TRBJ2-3; TRBD2 matches 7 bases. V lost 1 base and J lost 2; bases outside the gene matches: 9. Per germline, CDR1 SGHTA and CDR2 FQGNSA. This CDR3 spans 17 amino acids. The CDR3: CASSLVGRGRATDTQYF. The CDR3, as DNA: TGTGCCAGCAGCTTAGTGGGGCGGGGGAGAGCCACAGATACGCAGTATTTT.

This clonotype was seen a few times. The chain recombines TRBV6-1 with TRBJ1-5, with D uncertain. Germline lookup yields CDR1 MNHNS and CDR2 SASEGT. V lost 1 base and J 0 bases, leaving 16 bases between the germline ends. The CDR3 covers 18 residues. The CDR3 coding sequence is TGTGCCAGCAGTGAAGATCCGGGGTGGACCTATAGCAATCAGCCCCAGCATTTT. This encodes CASSEDPGWTYSNQPQHF.